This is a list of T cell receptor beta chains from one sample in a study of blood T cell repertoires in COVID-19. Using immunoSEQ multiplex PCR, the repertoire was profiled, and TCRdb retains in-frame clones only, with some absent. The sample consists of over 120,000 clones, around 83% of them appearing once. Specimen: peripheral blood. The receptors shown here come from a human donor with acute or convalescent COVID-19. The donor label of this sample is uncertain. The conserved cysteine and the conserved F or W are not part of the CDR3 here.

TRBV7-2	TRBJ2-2	ASSPRQGARGELF
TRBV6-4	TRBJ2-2	ASSARGGGELF
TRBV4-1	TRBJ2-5	ASSQEGGTETQY
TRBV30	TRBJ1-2	AWSLQGPYGYT
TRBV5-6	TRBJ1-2	ASSLGGDYGYT
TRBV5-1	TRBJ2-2	ASSLDEGLPGELF
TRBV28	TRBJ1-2	ASMGANYGYT
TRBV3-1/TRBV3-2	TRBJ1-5	ASSQAGEIGQPQH
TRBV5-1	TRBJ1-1	ASRDRAESAF
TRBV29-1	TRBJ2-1	SVDTGNEQF
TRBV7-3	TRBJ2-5	ASSPERGAQETQY
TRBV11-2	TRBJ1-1	ASRSRTGRSEAF
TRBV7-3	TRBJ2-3	ASSLFGGADTQY
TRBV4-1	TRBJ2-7	ASSQEKGTGLYEQY
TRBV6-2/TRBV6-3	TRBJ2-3	ASSYSKPAGSDTQY
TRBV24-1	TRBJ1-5	ATSEGGASNQPQH